Below are 30 T cell receptor beta chains sequenced from a single sample in a study of T cell responses to AZD1222 COVID-19 vaccine. The method was immunoSEQ multiplex PCR; TCRdb's version includes in-frame clones alone and lacks a portion of them. The data show roughly 72,000 clones, 75% to 90% seen once. Specimen: peripheral blood, collected on day 0 of AZD1222 vaccination. The receptors come from an adult in good health.

The V call is TRBV6-4, the J call TRBJ1-2; possible D gene TRBD1, 5 bases. This CDR3 is 14 amino acids long. The V and J ends lost 6 bases and 0 bases respectively, with 11 bases between them. Germline CDR1 and CDR2: MRHNA and SNTAGT. Here the CDR3 DNA reads TGTGCCAGCAGGAAGGACATATCTAACTATGGCTACACCTTC. Amino acid sequence: CASRKDISNYGYTF.

The rearrangement joins TRBV5-4 to TRBJ2-5; D is perhaps TRBD1 (6 bases). The V gene's germline CDR1 is SGHNT and CDR2 YYREEE (reference sequence). This CDR3 is 14 amino acids long. V lost 6 bases and J 4 bases, leaving 16 bases between the germline ends. CDR3 bases: TGTGCCAGCACCCTACAGGGTAGGGGAGAGACCCAGTACTTC. This sequence encodes CASTLQGRGETQYF. The full variable domain, with the rest looked up from reference TRBV5-4 and TRBJ2-5, is ETGVTQSPTHLIKTRGQQVTLRCSSQSGHNTVSWYQQALGQGPQFIFQYYREEENGRGNFPPRFSGLQFPNYSSELNVNALELDDSALYLCASTLQGRGETQYFGPGTRLLVL.

The chain has TRBV30 and TRBJ1-5; possible D gene TRBD1, 5 bases. The CDR3 runs to 12 residues. V lost 2 bases to trimming and J lost 5 bases, with 7 bases between them. Germline CDR1 reads GTSNPN; CDR2 reads SVGIG (reference sequence). Written as DNA, the CDR3 is TGTGCCTGGAGTAGAGGGGATCAGCCCCAGCATTTT. As protein: CAWSRGDQPQHF.

The genes are TRBV20-1 and TRBJ1-2; a possible D gene is TRBD1 (5 bases). Trimming shortened V by 3 bases and J by 8 bases, and 19 bases separated the two germline ends. This CDR3 has 14 residues. The germline V gene has CDR1 DFQATT and CDR2 SNEGSKA (reference sequence). CDR3 protein: CSASLHSLGAGYTF. The CDR3 nucleotides are TGCAGTGCTAGTTTGCACAGCCTAGGGGCCGGCTACACCTTC.

The gene calls are TRBV5-1 and TRBJ1-6; D not resolved. The germline gives CDR1 SGHRS, CDR2 YFSETQ. The CDR3 consists of 19 residues. V was cut by 0 bases and J by 5 bases, with 21 bases left in between. CDR3 sequence: CASSLALRTLRAHNSPLHF. CDR3 sequence (DNA): TGCGCCAGCAGCTTGGCCCTTAGAACCCTCCGGGCCCATAATTCACCCCTCCACTTT.

V gene TRBV14 combines with J gene TRBJ1-2; 8 positions agree with TRBD1. The CDR3 is 16 amino acids. The trim removed 1 base at V and 4 bases at J, leaving 8 bases unmatched. CDR1 SGHDN and CDR2 FVKESK come from the germline V gene. The CDR3 bases are TGTGCCAGCAGCCAAGGAGTGACAGGGGACGGCTATGGCTACACCTTC. Its translation: CASSQGVTGDGYGYTF.

The chain carries TRBV7-9 and TRBJ1-2, with TRBD1 as a possible D gene (6 bases). The CDR3 length is 18 residues. Trimming took 5 bases from V and 0 from J, leaving 22 bases between them. Germline-derived CDR1 and CDR2 are SEHNR and FQNEAQ (reference sequence). In nucleotides, the CDR3 is TGTGCCAGCAGCCCTGGGGTAATCAGGGGCGAAACTAACTATGGCTACACCTTC. Encoded protein: CASSPGVIRGETNYGYTF.

The chain employs TRBV7-9 and TRBJ1-4, with D unclear. The CDR3 runs 12 residues. V lost 8 bases and J lost 5, with 9 bases in between. CDR1 is SEHNR and CDR2 is FQNEAQ in the germline V gene (reference sequence). This CDR3 reads CASGSVNEKLFF. The CDR3 nucleotides read TGTGCCAGCGGGTCAGTCAATGAAAAACTGTTTTTT.

The CDR3, as DNA: TGTGCCAGCAGCCGGACTTTCAATGAGCAGTTCTTC. Protein product: CASSRTFNEQFF. This chain links TRBV14 with TRBJ2-1; TRBD2 might be the D (5 bases). V dropped 4 bases and J dropped 6 bases, with 7 bases sitting between them. Germline V gene sequence: CDR1 SGHDN, CDR2 FVKESK. The CDR3 length is 12 residues.

This chain joins TRBV19 and TRBJ1-2; 7 bases line up with TRBD1. J gave up 4 bases and V 3 bases, and 2 bases lay outside the gene matches. The CDR3 totals 13 residues. Germline V CDR1 and CDR2: LNHDA, SQIVND (reference sequence). CDR3 protein: CASSIGTVYGYTF. The CDR3 DNA follows: TGTGCCAGTAGTATTGGGACAGTCTATGGCTACACCTTC.

J is TRBJ2-1 and V is TRBV6-6; 11 positions match TRBD2. Germline V lookup: CDR1 MNHNY, CDR2 SVGAGI (reference sequence). The CDR3 extends over 21 amino acids. The J segment lost 0 bases and the V segment lost 5 bases, leaving 18 bases of the junction unmatched. The CDR3 sequence: CASSQEPFSGRAAGSYNEQFF. For the CDR3, the DNA is TGTGCCAGCAGTCAGGAGCCATTTAGCGGGAGGGCCGCGGGCTCCTACAATGAGCAGTTCTTC.

This chain connects TRBV19 to TRBJ1-2; no reliable D call. Deletions cut 1 base from V and 4 bases from J, with 13 bases between. Per the germline V gene, CDR1 is LNHDA and CDR2 is SQIVND (reference sequence). CDR3 length: 15 residues. CDR3 sequence: CASSIVGRTTYGYTF. The CDR3 DNA follows: TGTGCCAGTAGTATAGTTGGACGGACTACCTATGGCTACACCTTC.

The chain links TRBV6-5 to TRBJ1-2; D uncertain. The length of the CDR3 is 11 residues. Trimming shortened V by 2 bases and J by 5 bases, and 3 bases separated the two germline ends. Germline V CDR1 and CDR2: MNHEY, SVGAGI. CDR3 protein: CASSYQYGYTF. The CDR3 DNA sequence: TGTGCCAGCAGTTACCAGTATGGCTACACCTTC.

The chain is built from TRBV5-1 and TRBJ2-2; D could derive from TRBD1 or TRBD2 (6 bases each). CDR3 size: 14 residues. From germline, CDR1 is SGHRS and CDR2 YFSETQ. Deletions cut 0 bases from V and 7 bases from J, with 10 bases between. In DNA form, the CDR3 reads TGCGCCAGCAGCTTGGAGGGGGGAATCGGGGAGCTGTTTTTT. This translates into CASSLEGGIGELFF.

This chain connects TRBV5-4 to TRBJ1-2; 8 bases align to TRBD1. The CDR3 loop spans 14 amino acids. V lost 6 bases to trimming and J lost 5 bases; unmatched junction nucleotides: 9. CDR1 is SGHNT and CDR2 is YYREEE in the germline V gene (reference sequence). CDR3 nucleotides: TGTGCCAGCAACTTCGGACAGGGAGGGTATGGCTACACCTTC. This encodes CASNFGQGGYGYTF.

This clone has just one count. V and J are TRBV18 and TRBJ2-7, with D possibly matching TRBD1 (5 bases). With 3 bases removed from V and 5 bases from J, the gap between germline ends came to 8 bases. The germline V gene has CDR1 KGHSH and CDR2 LQKENI. The CDR3 is made up of 12 amino acids. This CDR3 is CASSPSTDEQYF. DNA of the CDR3: TGTGCCAGCTCACCCTCGACAGACGAGCAGTACTTC.

This clone was counted only a few times. V gene TRBV6-5 combines with J gene TRBJ1-5, with 7 positions matching TRBD1. This CDR3 contains 15 residues. Germline assignment: CDR1 MNHEY and CDR2 SVGAGI. V gave up 6 bases and J gave up 2 bases; unmatched junction bases: 7. CDR3 amino acids: CASRDLTGGNQPQHF. The CDR3 DNA reads as TGTGCCAGCAGGGATCTTACAGGGGGCAATCAGCCCCAGCATTTT.

The chain has TRBV5-1 and TRBJ2-1, with D unresolved. V lost 1 base to trimming and J lost 6 bases, with 8 bases between them. CDR3 length equals 13 residues. Germline V lookup: CDR1 SGHRS, CDR2 YFSETQ. CDR3 protein: CASSLSTGNEQFF. CDR3 DNA: TGCGCCAGCAGCTTGTCGACTGGCAATGAGCAGTTCTTC. Together with reference TRBV5-1 and TRBJ2-1, the CDR3 gives the full variable domain: KAGVTQTPRYLIKTRGQQVTLSCSPISGHRSVSWYQQTPGQGLQFLFEYFSETQRNKGNFPGRFSGRQFSNSRSEMNVSTLELGDSALYLCASSLSTGNEQFFGPGTRLTVL.

The chain carries TRBV24-1 and TRBJ1-2; 9 bases are a match to TRBD1. V gave up 4 bases and J gave up 8 bases; unmatched junction bases: 16. CDR1 and CDR2 from the germline V gene are KGHDR and SFDVKD. CDR3 size: 17 residues. CDR3 bases: TGTGCCACCAGTGAATTCCGGGACAGGGATCTGAAGAGAGGCTACACCTTC. This encodes CATSEFRDRDLKRGYTF.

The rearrangement links TRBV13 to TRBJ2-3, with unresolved D. The V end was cut by 5 bases, the J end by 3 bases, with 15 bases between. The CDR3 contains 15 residues. The germline CDR1 and CDR2 sequences are PRHDT and FYEKMQ (reference sequence). CDR3 amino acids: CASSHGKSGTDTQYF. The CDR3 nucleotides are TGTGCCAGCAGCCATGGAAAGTCAGGAACAGATACGCAGTATTTT.

The chain is built from TRBV14 and TRBJ2-5; D remains unclear. This CDR3 is built from 14 residues. V was trimmed by 2 bases and J by 5 bases, leaving 12 bases between them. The germline V gene encodes CDR1 SGHDN and CDR2 FVKESK. CDR3 DNA sequence: TGTGCCAGCAGCCAAAGGACCTACCGGGAGACCCAGTACTTC. Translated, it gives CASSQRTYRETQYF.

The rearrangement uses TRBV5-1 and TRBJ2-1; D possibly matches TRBD1 or TRBD2 (5 bases each). The CDR3 length is 14 residues. Germline CDR1 reads SGHRS; CDR2 reads YFSETQ. The V end lost 3 bases, the J end lost 15 bases, and 22 bases lay between the germline ends. The DNA of the CDR3 is TGCGCCAGCAGCTCCCCGGGGCCGGAGGTGAGCCTGTTCTTC. Translating gives CASSSPGPEVSLFF. The complete variable domain, with remaining parts taken from reference TRBV5-1 and TRBJ2-1, reads KAGVTQTPRYLIKTRGQQVTLSCSPISGHRSVSWYQQTPGQGLQFLFEYFSETQRNKGNFPGRFSGRQFSNSRSEMNVSTLELGDSALYLCASSSPGPEVSLFFGPGTRLTVL.

The chain is built from TRBV7-2 and TRBJ2-7; 9 bases line up with TRBD1. The length of the CDR3 is 16 residues. Germline V gene data show CDR1 as SGHTA and CDR2 as FQGNSA. Losses at the gene ends were 6 bases for V and 2 bases for J; bases not matched to a gene: 11. CDR3 loop: CASSLHRGPGPYEQYF. In nucleotides, the CDR3 is TGTGCCAGCAGTCTTCACAGGGGGCCGGGACCCTACGAGCAGTACTTC.

The V call is TRBV23-1, the J call TRBJ2-1; 7 bases line up with TRBD1. TRBV23-1 counts as an open reading frame of uncertain function. J lost 10 bases, V lost 10 bases, and 16 bases had no gene match. This CDR3 is 14 amino acids long. The CDR3 sequence is CATTAIETGREQFF. CDR3 nucleotide sequence: TGCGCCACCACTGCTATTGAGACAGGGCGCGAGCAGTTCTTC.

This clone was seen just once. V is TRBV18 and J is TRBJ1-5; D remains unclear. The germline V gene encodes CDR1 KGHSH and CDR2 LQKENI. The CDR3 has 14 amino acids. Trimming stripped 3 bases from V and 0 bases from J, with 6 bases between. CDR3 coding DNA: TGTGCCAGCTCACCCGGGAATAGCAATCAGCCCCAGCATTTT. Protein sequence: CASSPGNSNQPQHF.

The chain employs TRBV5-6 and TRBJ2-1; 7 bases are a match to TRBD2. Germline V gene sequence: CDR1 SGHDT, CDR2 YYEEEE. CDR3 length: 18 amino acids. The junction had 19 bases not matched to a gene; V was cut back by 3 bases and J by 7 bases. This chain's CDR3 is CASSWGELRLASRNEQFF. The CDR3, as DNA: TGTGCCAGCAGCTGGGGGGAGCTAAGACTAGCTAGTAGGAATGAGCAGTTCTTC.

The V gene is TRBV15, the J gene TRBJ2-3, with 10 bases matching TRBD2. V trimming: 3 bases; J trimming: 0 bases; junction bases outside the gene matches: 3. The CDR3 loop spans 16 amino acids. Germline loops: CDR1 LNHNV, CDR2 YYDKDF (reference sequence). The DNA of the CDR3 is TGTGCCACCAGCAGTGGACTAGCGGCAAGCACAGATACGCAGTATTTT. It encodes CATSSGLAASTDTQYF. Together with reference TRBV15 and TRBJ2-3, the CDR3 gives the full variable domain: DAMVIQNPRYQVTQFGKPVTLSCSQTLNHNVMYWYQQKSSQAPKLLFHYYDKDFNNEADTPDNFQSRRPNTSFCFLDIRSPGLGDTAMYLCATSSGLAASTDTQYFGPGTRLTVL.

This sequence joins TRBV7-2 and TRBJ2-1; 13 bases match TRBD2. This CDR3 comprises 18 residues. Germline trimming cut 7 bases from V and 0 bases from J; bases unmatched to any gene: 9. Germline CDR1 reads SGHTA; CDR2 reads FQGNSA. This chain's CDR3 is CASTTGTSGISSYNEQFF. CDR3 bases: TGTGCCAGCACCACCGGGACTAGCGGGATTAGCTCCTACAATGAGCAGTTCTTC.

The chain uses TRBV19 and TRBJ1-2; 7 nucleotides line up with TRBD1. Trimming removed 5 bases from V and 8 bases from J; junction bases left unmatched: 14. The CDR3 is 15 residues long. The germline V gene has CDR1 LNHDA and CDR2 SQIVND (reference sequence). For the CDR3, the DNA is TGTGCCAGTAGTGCACTCCACAGGGGCTGGTCGGGCTACACCTTC. Translation: CASSALHRGWSGYTF.

This sequence joins TRBV5-1 and TRBJ1-2, with D perhaps TRBD1 (5 bases). Germline assignment: CDR1 SGHRS and CDR2 YFSETQ. The V and J ends lost 4 bases and 0 bases respectively, with 10 bases between them. This CDR3 comprises 14 residues. For the CDR3, the DNA is TGCGCCAGCAGCAATATGACAGCTAACTATGGCTACACCTTC. This encodes CASSNMTANYGYTF.